This entry features one T cell receptor beta chain sequence. During active infection, Seattle patients enrolled and were then monitored through disease. This entry comes from a study of blood T cell repertoires in COVID-19. About the study: The analysed material was cDNA or gDNA that came from T cells, B-cell-depleted T cells, or PBMCs.

As handled by the study authors: From reference gene primer amplification, estimates of nucleated cell counts were derived. Assay used: immunoSEQ multiplex PCR; TCRdb lists only in-frame clones, some missing. The V and J calls and the clone size are those of that table, but D and trimming were determined from the DNA. The sample carries about 300,000 clones, around 92% recorded once. Material: peripheral blood. The receptor's source is a woman in her thirties with COVID-19, enrolled during active disease.

The CDR3 sequence: CASSVEKSPDEQFF. DNA for the CDR3: TGTGCCAGCAGCGTAGAAAAGAGCCCGGATGAGCAGTTCTTC. V gene TRBV9 combines with J gene TRBJ2-1; D not certain. Germline V CDR1 and CDR2: SGDLS, YYNGEE. V was clipped by 0 bases and J by 8 bases, with 12 bases between them. The CDR3 has 14 residues.